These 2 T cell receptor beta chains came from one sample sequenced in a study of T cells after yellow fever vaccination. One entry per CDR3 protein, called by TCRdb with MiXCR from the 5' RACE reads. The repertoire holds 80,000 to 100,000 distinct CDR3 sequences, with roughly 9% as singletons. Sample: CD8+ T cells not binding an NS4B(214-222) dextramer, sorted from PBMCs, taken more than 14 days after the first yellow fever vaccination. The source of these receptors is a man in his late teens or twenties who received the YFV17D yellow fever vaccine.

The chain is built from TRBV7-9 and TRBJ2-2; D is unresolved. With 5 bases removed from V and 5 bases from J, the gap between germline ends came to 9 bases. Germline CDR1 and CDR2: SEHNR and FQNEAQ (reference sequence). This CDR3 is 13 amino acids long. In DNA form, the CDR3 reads TGTGCCAGCAGCCGGCTAGGGACCGGGGAGCTGTTTTTT. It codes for CASSRLGTGELFF.

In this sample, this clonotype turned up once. CDR3 in DNA: TGTGCCAGCATTCAGGGCTCGGGGATGAACACTGAAGCTTTCTTT. Translation: CASIQGSGMNTEAFF. The chain employs TRBV7-9 and TRBJ1-1; TRBD1 is a possible D gene (5 bases). This CDR3 spans 15 amino acids. V dropped 7 bases and J dropped 0 bases, with 15 bases sitting between them. Per germline, CDR1 SEHNR and CDR2 FQNEAQ (reference sequence).